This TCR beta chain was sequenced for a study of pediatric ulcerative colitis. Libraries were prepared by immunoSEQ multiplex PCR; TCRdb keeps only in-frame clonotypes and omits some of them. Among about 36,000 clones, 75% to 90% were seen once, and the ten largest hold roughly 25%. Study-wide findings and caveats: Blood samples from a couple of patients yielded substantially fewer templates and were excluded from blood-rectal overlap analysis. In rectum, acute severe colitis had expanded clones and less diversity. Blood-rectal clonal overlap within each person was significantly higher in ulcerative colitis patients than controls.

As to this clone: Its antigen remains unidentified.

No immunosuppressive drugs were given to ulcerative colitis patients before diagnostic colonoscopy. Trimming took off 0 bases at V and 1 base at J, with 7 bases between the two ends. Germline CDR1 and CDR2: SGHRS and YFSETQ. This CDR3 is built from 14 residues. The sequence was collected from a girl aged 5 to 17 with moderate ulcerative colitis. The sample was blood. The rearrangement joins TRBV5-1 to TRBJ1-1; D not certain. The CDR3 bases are TGCGCCAGCAGCTTGGTATCAGGGAACACTGAAGCTTTCTTT. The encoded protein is CASSLVSGNTEAFF.